This T cell receptor beta chain was documented in a study of T cell responses to AZD1222 COVID-19 vaccine. The CDR3 sequence is 15 residues long. CDR1 and CDR2 (germline): MNHEY, SVGAGI. The V end was cut by 0 bases, the J end by 7 bases, with 12 bases between. Overall study findings and caveats: The peak T cell response came first, and repertoires were sampled only after it.

Note on this clone: Its antigen is as yet unknown.

Profiling relied on immunoSEQ multiplex PCR, and the TCRdb table lists in-frame clones only, not all of them. The repertoire holds approximately 82,000 clones, with 90% as singletons. This chain joins TRBV6-5 and TRBJ1-4; possible D gene TRBD1, 6 bases. Sequences were derived from peripheral blood, sampled on day 0 of AZD1222 vaccination. The sequence was collected from an adult in good health. The CDR3 nucleotides are TGTGCCAGCAGTTACTCTCCAGGGGTGGGTGAAAAACTGTTTTTT. It translates to CASSYSPGVGEKLFF.